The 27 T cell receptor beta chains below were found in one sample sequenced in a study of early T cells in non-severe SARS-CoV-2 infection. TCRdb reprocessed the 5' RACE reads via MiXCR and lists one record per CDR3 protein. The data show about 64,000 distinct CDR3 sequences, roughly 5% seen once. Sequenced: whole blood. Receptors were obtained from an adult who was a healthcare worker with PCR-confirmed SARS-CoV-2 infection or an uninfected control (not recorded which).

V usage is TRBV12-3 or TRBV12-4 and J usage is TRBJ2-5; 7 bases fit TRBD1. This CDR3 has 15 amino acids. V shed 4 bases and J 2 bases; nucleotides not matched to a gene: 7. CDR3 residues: CASSYAQGRQETQYF. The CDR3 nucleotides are TGTGCCAGCAGTTACGCACAGGGGCGTCAAGAGACCCAGTACTTC.

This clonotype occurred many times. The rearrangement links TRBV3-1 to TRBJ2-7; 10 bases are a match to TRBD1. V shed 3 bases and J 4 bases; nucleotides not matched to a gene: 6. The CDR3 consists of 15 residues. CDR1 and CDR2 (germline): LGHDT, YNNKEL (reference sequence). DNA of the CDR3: TGTGCCAGCAGCCAGACCGGGACAGGGGTATACGAGCAGTACTTC. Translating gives CASSQTGTGVYEQYF.

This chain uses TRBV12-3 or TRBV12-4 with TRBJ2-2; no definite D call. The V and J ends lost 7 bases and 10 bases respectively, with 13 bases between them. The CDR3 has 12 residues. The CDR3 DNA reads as TGTGCCAGCACCTGGCGAGAGTTGGAGCTGTTTTTT. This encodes CASTWRELELFF.

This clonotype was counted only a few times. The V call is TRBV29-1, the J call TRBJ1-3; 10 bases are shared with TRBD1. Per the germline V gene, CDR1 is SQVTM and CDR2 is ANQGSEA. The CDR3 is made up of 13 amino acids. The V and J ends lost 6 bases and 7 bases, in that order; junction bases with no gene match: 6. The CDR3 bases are TGCAGCGTGGCCTGGACAGGGGGTAACACCATATATTTT. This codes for CSVAWTGGNTIYF.

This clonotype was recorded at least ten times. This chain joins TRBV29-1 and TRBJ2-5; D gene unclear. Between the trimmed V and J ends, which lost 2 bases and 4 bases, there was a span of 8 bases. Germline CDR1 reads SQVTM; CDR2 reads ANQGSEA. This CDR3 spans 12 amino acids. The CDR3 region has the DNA TGCAGCGTTGAACGGCGCGGAGAGACCCAGTACTTC. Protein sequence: CSVERRGETQYF.

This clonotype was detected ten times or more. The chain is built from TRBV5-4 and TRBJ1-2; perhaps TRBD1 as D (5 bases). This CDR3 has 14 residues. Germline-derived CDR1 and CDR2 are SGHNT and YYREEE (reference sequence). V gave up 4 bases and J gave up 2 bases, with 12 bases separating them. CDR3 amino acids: CASSLDDSNYGYTF. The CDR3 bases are TGTGCCAGCAGCCTCGACGACAGCAACTATGGCTACACCTTC.

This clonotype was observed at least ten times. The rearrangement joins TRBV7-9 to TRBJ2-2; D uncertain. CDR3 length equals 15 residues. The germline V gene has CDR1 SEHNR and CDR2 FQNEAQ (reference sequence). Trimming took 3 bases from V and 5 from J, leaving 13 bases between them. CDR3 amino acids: CASSFSRVPTGELFF. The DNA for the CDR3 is TGTGCCAGCAGCTTCTCCCGGGTCCCAACCGGGGAGCTGTTTTTT.

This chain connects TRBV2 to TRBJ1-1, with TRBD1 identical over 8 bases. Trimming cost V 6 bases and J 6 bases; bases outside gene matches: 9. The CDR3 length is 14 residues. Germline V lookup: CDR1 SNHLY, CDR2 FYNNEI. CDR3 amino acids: CASRADRGISEAFF. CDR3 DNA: TGTGCCAGCAGGGCCGACAGGGGAATCTCTGAAGCTTTCTTT.

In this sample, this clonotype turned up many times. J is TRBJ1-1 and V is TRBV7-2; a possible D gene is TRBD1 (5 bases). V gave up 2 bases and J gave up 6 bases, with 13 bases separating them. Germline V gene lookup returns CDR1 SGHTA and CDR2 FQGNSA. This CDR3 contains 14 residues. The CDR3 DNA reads TGTGCCAGCAGCTTATACAGGCGGGGGGCTGAAGCTTTCTTT. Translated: CASSLYRRGAEAFF.

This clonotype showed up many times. Written as DNA, the CDR3 is TGTGCCAGCACGGGGGGCGCTATGAACACTGAAGCTTTCTTT. This gives the protein CASTGGAMNTEAFF. The J gene is TRBJ1-1, the V gene TRBV6-1, with D tentatively TRBD1 (6 bases). Trimming pared 7 bases from V and 0 bases from J, leaving 12 bases between. Per the germline V gene, CDR1 is MNHNS and CDR2 is SASEGT. This CDR3 has 14 amino acids.

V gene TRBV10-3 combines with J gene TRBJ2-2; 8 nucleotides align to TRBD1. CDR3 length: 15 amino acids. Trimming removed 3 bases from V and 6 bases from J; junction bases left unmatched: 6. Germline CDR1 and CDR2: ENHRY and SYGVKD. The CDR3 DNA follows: TGTGCCATCAGTGATCGCAGGGGGCGCTCCGGGGAGCTGTTTTTT. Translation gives CAISDRRGRSGELFF.

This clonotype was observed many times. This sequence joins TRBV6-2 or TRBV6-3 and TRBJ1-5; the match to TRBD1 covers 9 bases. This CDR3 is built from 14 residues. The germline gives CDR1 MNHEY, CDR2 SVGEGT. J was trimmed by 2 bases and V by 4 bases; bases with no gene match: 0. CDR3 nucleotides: TGTGCCAGCAGTTGGACAGGGGGCAATCAGCCCCAGCATTTT. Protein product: CASSWTGGNQPQHF.

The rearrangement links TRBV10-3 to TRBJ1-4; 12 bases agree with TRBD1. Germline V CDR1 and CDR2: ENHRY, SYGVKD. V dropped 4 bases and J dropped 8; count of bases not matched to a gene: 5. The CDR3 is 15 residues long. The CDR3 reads CAISGGDRGREKLFF. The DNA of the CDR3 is TGTGCCATCAGTGGAGGGGACAGGGGGCGAGAAAAACTGTTTTTT.

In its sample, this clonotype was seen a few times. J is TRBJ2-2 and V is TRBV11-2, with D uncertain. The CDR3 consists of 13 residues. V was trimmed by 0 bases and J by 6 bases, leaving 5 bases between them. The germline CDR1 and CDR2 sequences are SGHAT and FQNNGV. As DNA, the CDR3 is TGTGCCAGCAGCTTAGAAAGGTCCGGGGAGCTGTTTTTT. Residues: CASSLERSGELFF.

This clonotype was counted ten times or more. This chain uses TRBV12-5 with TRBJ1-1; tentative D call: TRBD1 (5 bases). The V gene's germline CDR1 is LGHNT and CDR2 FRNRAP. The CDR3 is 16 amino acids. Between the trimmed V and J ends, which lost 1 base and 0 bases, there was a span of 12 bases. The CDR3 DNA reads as TGTGCTAGTGGTTTGGGCCTCCGGGGCATGAACACTGAAGCTTTCTTT. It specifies CASGLGLRGMNTEAFF.

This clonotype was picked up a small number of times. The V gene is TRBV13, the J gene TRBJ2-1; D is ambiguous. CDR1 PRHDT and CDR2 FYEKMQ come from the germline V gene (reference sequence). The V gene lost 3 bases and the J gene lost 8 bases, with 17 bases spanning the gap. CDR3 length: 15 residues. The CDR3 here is CASSLRPRPSDEQFF. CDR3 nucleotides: TGTGCCAGCAGCTTGCGCCCAAGGCCTTCAGATGAGCAGTTCTTC.

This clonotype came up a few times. The CDR3 sequence: CAWSVFLGDFTSGGLGYNEQFF. CDR3 nucleotide sequence: TGTGCCTGGAGTGTATTTCTCGGTGATTTTACTAGCGGGGGGCTCGGGTACAATGAGCAGTTCTTC. V gene TRBV30 combines with J gene TRBJ2-1, with 12 bases fitting TRBD2. The CDR3 sequence is 22 residues long. Germline CDR1 reads GTSNPN; CDR2 reads SVGIG (reference sequence). With 0 bases clipped from V and 4 bases from J, the junction kept 22 bases outside the gene matches.

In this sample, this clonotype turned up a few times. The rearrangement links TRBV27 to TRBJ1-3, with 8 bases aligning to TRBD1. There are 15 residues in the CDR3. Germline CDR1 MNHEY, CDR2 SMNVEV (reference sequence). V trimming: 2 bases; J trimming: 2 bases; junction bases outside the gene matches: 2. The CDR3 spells CASSLQGAAGNTIYF. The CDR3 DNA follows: TGTGCCAGCAGTTTACAGGGGGCGGCTGGAAACACCATATATTTT.

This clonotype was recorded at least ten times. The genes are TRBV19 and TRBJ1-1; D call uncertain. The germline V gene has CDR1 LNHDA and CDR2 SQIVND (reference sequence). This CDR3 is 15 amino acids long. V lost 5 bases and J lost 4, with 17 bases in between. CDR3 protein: CASSDSKLGSTEAFF. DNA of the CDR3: TGTGCCAGTAGTGATTCAAAGTTGGGGAGCACTGAAGCTTTCTTT.

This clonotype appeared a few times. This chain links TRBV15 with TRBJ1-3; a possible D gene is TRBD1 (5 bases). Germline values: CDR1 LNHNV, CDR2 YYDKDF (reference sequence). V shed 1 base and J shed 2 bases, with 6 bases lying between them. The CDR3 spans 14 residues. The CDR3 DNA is TGTGCCACCAGCAGAGCAGGGACTGGAAACACCATATATTTT. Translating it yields CATSRAGTGNTIYF.

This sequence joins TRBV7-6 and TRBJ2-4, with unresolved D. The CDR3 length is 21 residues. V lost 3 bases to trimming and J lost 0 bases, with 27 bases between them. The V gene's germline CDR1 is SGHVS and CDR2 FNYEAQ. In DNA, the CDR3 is TGTGCCAGCAGCTTGACCCCCCCGGGCGGAGCCTCACCCCTAGCCAAAAACATTCAGTACTTC. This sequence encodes CASSLTPPGGASPLAKNIQYF. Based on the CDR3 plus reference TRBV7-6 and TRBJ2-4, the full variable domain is GAGVSQSPRYKVTKRGQDVALRCDPISGHVSLYWYRQALGQGPEFLTYFNYEAQQDKSGLPNDRFSAERPEGSISTLTIQRTEQRDSAMYRCASSLTPPGGASPLAKNIQYFGAGTRLSVL.

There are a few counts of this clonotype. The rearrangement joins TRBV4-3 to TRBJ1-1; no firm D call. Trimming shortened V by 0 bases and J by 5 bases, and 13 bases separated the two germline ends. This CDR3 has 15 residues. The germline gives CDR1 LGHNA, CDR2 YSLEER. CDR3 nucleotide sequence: TGCGCCAGCAGCCAAGATTACAGAGGTGGGACTGAAGCTTTCTTT. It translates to CASSQDYRGGTEAFF.

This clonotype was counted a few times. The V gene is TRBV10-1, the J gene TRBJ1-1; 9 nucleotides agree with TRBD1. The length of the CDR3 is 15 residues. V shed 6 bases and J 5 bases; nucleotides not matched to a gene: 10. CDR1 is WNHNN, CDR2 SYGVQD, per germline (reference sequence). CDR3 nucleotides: TGCGCCAGCAGCCTACCGGGACAGGGAAAAACTGAAGCTTTCTTT. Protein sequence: CASSLPGQGKTEAFF.

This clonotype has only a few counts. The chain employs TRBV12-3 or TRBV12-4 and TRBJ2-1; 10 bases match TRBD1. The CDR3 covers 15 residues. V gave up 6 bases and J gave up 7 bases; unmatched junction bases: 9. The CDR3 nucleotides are TGTGCCAGCAGGCAACCGGGACAGGGGTTAAATGAGCAGTTCTTC. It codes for CASRQPGQGLNEQFF.

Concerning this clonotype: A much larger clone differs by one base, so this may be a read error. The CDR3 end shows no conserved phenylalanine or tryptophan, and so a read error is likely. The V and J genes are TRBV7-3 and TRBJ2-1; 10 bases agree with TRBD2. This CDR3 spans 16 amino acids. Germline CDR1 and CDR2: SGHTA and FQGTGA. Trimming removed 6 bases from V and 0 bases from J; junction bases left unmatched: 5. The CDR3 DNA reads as TGTGCCAGCAGTCAGAGCGGGAGGGCCTCCTACAATGAGCAGTTCTCC. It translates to CASSQSGRASYNEQFS.

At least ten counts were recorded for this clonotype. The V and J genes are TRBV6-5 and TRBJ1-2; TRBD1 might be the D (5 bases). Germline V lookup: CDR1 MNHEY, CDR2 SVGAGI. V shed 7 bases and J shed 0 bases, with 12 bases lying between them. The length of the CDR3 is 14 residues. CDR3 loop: CASTRDAANYGYTF. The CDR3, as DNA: TGTGCCAGCACACGGGACGCTGCTAACTATGGCTACACCTTC.

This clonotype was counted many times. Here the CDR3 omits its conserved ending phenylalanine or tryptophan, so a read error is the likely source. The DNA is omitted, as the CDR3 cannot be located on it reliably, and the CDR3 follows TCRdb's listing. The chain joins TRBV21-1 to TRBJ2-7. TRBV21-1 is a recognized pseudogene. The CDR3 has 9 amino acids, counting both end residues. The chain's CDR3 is CASSKVLAI.